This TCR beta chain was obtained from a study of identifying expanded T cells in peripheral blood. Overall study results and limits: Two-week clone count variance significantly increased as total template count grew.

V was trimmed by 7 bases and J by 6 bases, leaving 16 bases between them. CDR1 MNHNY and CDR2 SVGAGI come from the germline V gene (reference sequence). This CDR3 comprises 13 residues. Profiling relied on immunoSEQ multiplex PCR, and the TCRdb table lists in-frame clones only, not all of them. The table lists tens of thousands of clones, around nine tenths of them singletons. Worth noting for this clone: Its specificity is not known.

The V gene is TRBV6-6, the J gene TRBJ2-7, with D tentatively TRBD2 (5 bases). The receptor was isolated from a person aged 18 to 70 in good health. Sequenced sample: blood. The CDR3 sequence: CASTSTRAFEQYF. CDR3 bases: TGTGCCAGCACCTCTACTAGGGCATTCGAGCAGTACTTC.